The entry below gives a single T cell receptor beta chain sequence along with its context. The method was immunoSEQ multiplex PCR; TCRdb's version includes in-frame clones alone and lacks a portion of them. Seen here are 150,000 to 200,000 clones, roughly 89% observed once, and the top ten hold around 1.5%. The sample originates from a study of control samples from healthy donors and cancer patients. Germline V gene lookup returns CDR1 SGHKS and CDR2 YYEKEE (reference sequence). This CDR3 region has 13 residues. V gave up 4 bases and J gave up 2 bases, with 9 bases separating them. The receptor was derived from a woman between 25 and 40 years old in good health. Sequencing used blood. The J gene is TRBJ1-1, the V gene TRBV5-5, with unresolved D. Written as DNA, the CDR3 is TGTGCCAGCAGCACGGACGTCAACACTGAAGCTTTCTTT. It codes for CASSTDVNTEAFF.